The rows below give T cell receptor beta chains drawn from one sample of a study of shared clonotypes between healthy human individuals. Profiling relied on immunoSEQ multiplex PCR, and the TCRdb table lists in-frame clones only, not all of them. This table holds just over 2,000,000 clones, roughly 94% found once. Sequencing input: naive CD4+ T cells sorted from blood. The source of these receptors is a man in his late teens or twenties in good health. CDR3s include the opening cysteine and the closing phenylalanine or tryptophan. Fields, in order: CDR3 DNA, CDR3 protein, clone size, J gene, CDR3 length, D gene, V gene. A D gene is named only where the DNA matches it firmly. Clone sizes are given selectively: once, few, many, or a class where the clone is expanded.

CDR3nt: TGTGCCAGCAGTTTTATTCGGGGCCCTTACGAGCAGTACTTC
CDR3aa: CASSFIRGPYEQYF
abundance: .
j_gene: TRBJ2-7
len: 14
d_gene: .
v_gene: TRBV28

CDR3nt: TGTGCCAGCAGCACTGACAGGGGTCTGAACACCATATATTTT
CDR3aa: CASSTDRGLNTIYF
abundance: .
j_gene: TRBJ1-3
len: 14
d_gene: TRBD1
v_gene: TRBV7-9

CDR3nt: TGTGCCAGCAGACGCCGGATTCAAGATACGCAGTATTTT
CDR3aa: CASRRRIQDTQYF
abundance: .
j_gene: TRBJ2-3
len: 13
d_gene: .
v_gene: TRBV6-5

CDR3nt: TGTGCCAGCAGAGCTTCAGCTAACACTGAAGCTTTCTTT
CDR3aa: CASRASANTEAFF
abundance: .
j_gene: TRBJ1-1
len: 13
d_gene: .
v_gene: TRBV5-4

CDR3nt: TGTGCCAGCAGTGAAAGGGCGAGAGCTTTCTTT
CDR3aa: CASSERARAFF
abundance: .
j_gene: TRBJ1-1
len: 11
d_gene: .
v_gene: TRBV2

CDR3nt: TGCGCCAGCAGCCAAGAGGTCGGCACAATACTTGGCGAGCAGTTCTTC
CDR3aa: CASSQEVGTILGEQFF
abundance: .
j_gene: TRBJ2-1
len: 16
d_gene: .
v_gene: TRBV4-3

CDR3nt: TGTGCCAGTAGTCCAATTGGGGATCAGCCCCAGCATTTT
CDR3aa: CASSPIGDQPQHF
abundance: once
j_gene: TRBJ1-5
len: 13
d_gene: .
v_gene: TRBV19

CDR3nt: TGTGCCAGCAGTTCCATCGGACAGGACAATCAGCCCCAGCATTTT
CDR3aa: CASSSIGQDNQPQHF
abundance: .
j_gene: TRBJ1-5
len: 15
d_gene: TRBD1
v_gene: TRBV28

CDR3nt: TGCAGCGTTGCCGGGGATGGCTACACCTTC
CDR3aa: CSVAGDGYTF
abundance: .
j_gene: TRBJ1-2
len: 10
d_gene: .
v_gene: TRBV29-1

CDR3nt: TGTGCCAGCAGTTACACGGACAGTGGCGAGCAGTACTTC
CDR3aa: CASSYTDSGEQYF
abundance: .
j_gene: TRBJ2-7
len: 13
d_gene: .
v_gene: TRBV6-6

CDR3nt: TGTGCCAGCAGCCCCGGACTAGCGGGGCTTTCCAGGGATACGCAGTATTTT
CDR3aa: CASSPGLAGLSRDTQYF
abundance: .
j_gene: TRBJ2-3
len: 17
d_gene: TRBD2
v_gene: TRBV5-4

CDR3nt: TGTGCCACCAGCAGAGAGGCGGGCGGATCCTACAATGAGCAGTTCTTC
CDR3aa: CATSREAGGSYNEQFF
abundance: .
j_gene: TRBJ2-1
len: 16
d_gene: .
v_gene: TRBV15

CDR3nt: TGTGCCAGCAGCTTAGAGGGACAGGGGTACTTC
CDR3aa: CASSLEGQGYF
abundance: .
j_gene: TRBJ2-7
len: 11
d_gene: TRBD1
v_gene: TRBV7-9

CDR3nt: TGCGCCAGCAGCCACAGGGTTAGCCTATCAACTAATGAAAAACTGTTTTTT
CDR3aa: CASSHRVSLSTNEKLFF
abundance: .
j_gene: TRBJ1-4
len: 17
d_gene: .
v_gene: TRBV4-1

CDR3nt: TGTGCCTGGAATTACAGGGCTTCCTACGAGCAGTACTTC
CDR3aa: CAWNYRASYEQYF
abundance: .
j_gene: TRBJ2-7
len: 13
d_gene: .
v_gene: TRBV30

CDR3nt: TGCGCCAGCAGCCCAACAGGTAACACTGAAGCTTTCTTT
CDR3aa: CASSPTGNTEAFF
abundance: .
j_gene: TRBJ1-1
len: 13
d_gene: .
v_gene: TRBV4-3

CDR3nt: TGTGCCAGCAGGCAACAGGGGGCGTTCGACGGCTACACCTTC
CDR3aa: CASRQQGAFDGYTF
abundance: .
j_gene: TRBJ1-2
len: 14
d_gene: TRBD1
v_gene: TRBV6-1

CDR3nt: TGCGCCAGCAGCCGACCAGGGGTTGGGAACACTGAAGCTTTCTTT
CDR3aa: CASSRPGVGNTEAFF
abundance: .
j_gene: TRBJ1-1
len: 15
d_gene: .
v_gene: TRBV4-3

CDR3nt: TGTGCCAGCAGGGGAACCGGGGAGCTGTTTTTT
CDR3aa: CASRGTGELFF
abundance: once
j_gene: TRBJ2-2
len: 11
d_gene: .
v_gene: TRBV2

CDR3nt: TGTGCCAGCAGTGCGGACAGGAAGGCCCACGAGCAGTACTTC
CDR3aa: CASSADRKAHEQYF
abundance: .
j_gene: TRBJ2-7
len: 14
d_gene: TRBD1
v_gene: TRBV6-5

CDR3nt: TGTGCCAGCAGTGATTCTAATAAGCTGAACACTGAAGCTTTCTTT
CDR3aa: CASSDSNKLNTEAFF
abundance: .
j_gene: TRBJ1-1
len: 15
d_gene: .
v_gene: TRBV2

CDR3nt: TGTGCCAGCAGCTCGGGACTAGCAGAGACAGATACGCAGTATTTT
CDR3aa: CASSSGLAETDTQYF
abundance: .
j_gene: TRBJ2-3
len: 15
d_gene: TRBD2
v_gene: TRBV11-2

CDR3nt: TGTGCCTGGGACGGGAAAAACTATGGCTACACCTTC
CDR3aa: CAWDGKNYGYTF
abundance: .
j_gene: TRBJ1-2
len: 12
d_gene: .
v_gene: TRBV30

CDR3nt: TGTGCCAGCAGTTACAGGGAACAGTACTTC
CDR3aa: CASSYREQYF
abundance: once
j_gene: TRBJ2-7
len: 10
d_gene: .
v_gene: TRBV2

CDR3nt: TGTGCCAGCAGCTTGGGGCTAGCGGGTGAAGAGACCCAGTACTTC
CDR3aa: CASSLGLAGEETQYF
abundance: once
j_gene: TRBJ2-5
len: 15
d_gene: TRBD2
v_gene: TRBV5-6

CDR3nt: TGTGCCAGCGCCCACCTCATGAACACTGAAGCTTTCTTT
CDR3aa: CASAHLMNTEAFF
abundance: .
j_gene: TRBJ1-1
len: 13
d_gene: .
v_gene: TRBV11-2

CDR3nt: TGTGCCAGCAGCAAAGGCCGGACTAGCGGTTGCACAGATACGCAGTATTTT
CDR3aa: CASSKGRTSGCTDTQYF
abundance: .
j_gene: TRBJ2-3
len: 17
d_gene: .
v_gene: TRBV21-1

CDR3nt: TGTGCCAGCACACTCGGACAGGGGTATGGCTACACCTTC
CDR3aa: CASTLGQGYGYTF
abundance: .
j_gene: TRBJ1-2
len: 13
d_gene: TRBD1
v_gene: TRBV6-1

CDR3nt: TGTGCCAGCTGGGGGGTGCGAGGGGCCCATCAGCCCCAGCATTTT
CDR3aa: CASWGVRGAHQPQHF
abundance: .
j_gene: TRBJ1-5
len: 15
d_gene: .
v_gene: TRBV28

CDR3nt: TGTGCCAGCAGACCTACTAGTCTCTCCCTCTACGAGCAGTACTTC
CDR3aa: CASRPTSLSLYEQYF
abundance: .
j_gene: TRBJ2-7
len: 15
d_gene: .
v_gene: TRBV6-6

CDR3nt: TGTGCCTCCGCCCCAGGGAGCGGCTCCTACGAGCAGTACTTC
CDR3aa: CASAPGSGSYEQYF
abundance: .
j_gene: TRBJ2-7
len: 14
d_gene: .
v_gene: TRBV18

CDR3nt: TGTGCCAGCAGTGAGATGGACAGGGCCTATGGCTACACCTTC
CDR3aa: CASSEMDRAYGYTF
abundance: .
j_gene: TRBJ1-2
len: 14
d_gene: TRBD1
v_gene: TRBV2

CDR3nt: TGTGCCAGCTCACCCGACTCTGGGGCCAACGTCCTGACTTTC
CDR3aa: CASSPDSGANVLTF
abundance: .
j_gene: TRBJ2-6
len: 14
d_gene: .
v_gene: TRBV18

CDR3nt: TGCGCCAGCAGCCACCCACAGGGCACAGATACGCAGTATTTT
CDR3aa: CASSHPQGTDTQYF
abundance: .
j_gene: TRBJ2-3
len: 14
d_gene: .
v_gene: TRBV4-1

CDR3nt: TGTGCCAGCAGCTTAGTACGGGGACCTAGGGAGACCCAGTACTTC
CDR3aa: CASSLVRGPRETQYF
abundance: .
j_gene: TRBJ2-5
len: 15
d_gene: .
v_gene: TRBV11-1

CDR3nt: TGTGCCAGCAGCACCTCTCGGACAGGGTGGACAGATACGCAGTATTTT
CDR3aa: CASSTSRTGWTDTQYF
abundance: .
j_gene: TRBJ2-3
len: 16
d_gene: TRBD1
v_gene: TRBV5-4